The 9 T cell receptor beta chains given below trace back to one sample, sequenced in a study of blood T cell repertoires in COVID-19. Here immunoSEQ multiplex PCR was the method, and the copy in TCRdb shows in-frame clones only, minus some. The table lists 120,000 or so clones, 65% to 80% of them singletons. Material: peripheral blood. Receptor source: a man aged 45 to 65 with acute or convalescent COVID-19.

CDR3 loop: CASSVGPDSMNTEAFF. The CDR3 coding sequence is TGTGCCAGCAGCGTAGGACCAGACAGCATGAACACTGAAGCTTTCTTT. This chain connects TRBV9 to TRBJ1-1, with D perhaps TRBD1 (5 bases). The V gene lost 0 bases and the J gene lost 0 bases, with 12 bases spanning the gap. The CDR3 runs to 16 residues. CDR1 SGDLS and CDR2 YYNGEE come from the germline V gene.

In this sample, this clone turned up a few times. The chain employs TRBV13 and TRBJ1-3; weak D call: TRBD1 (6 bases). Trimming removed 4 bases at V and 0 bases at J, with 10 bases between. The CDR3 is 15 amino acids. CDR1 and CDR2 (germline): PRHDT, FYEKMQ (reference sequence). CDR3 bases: TGTGCCAGCAGCTCGGGGGGCTTCTCTGGAAACACCATATATTTT. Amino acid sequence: CASSSGGFSGNTIYF.

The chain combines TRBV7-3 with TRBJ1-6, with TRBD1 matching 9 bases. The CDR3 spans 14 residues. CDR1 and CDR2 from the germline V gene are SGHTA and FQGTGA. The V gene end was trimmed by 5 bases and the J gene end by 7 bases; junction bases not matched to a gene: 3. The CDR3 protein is CASSEGQGNSPLHF. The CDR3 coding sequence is TGTGCCAGCAGCGAGGGACAGGGAAATTCACCCCTCCACTTT.

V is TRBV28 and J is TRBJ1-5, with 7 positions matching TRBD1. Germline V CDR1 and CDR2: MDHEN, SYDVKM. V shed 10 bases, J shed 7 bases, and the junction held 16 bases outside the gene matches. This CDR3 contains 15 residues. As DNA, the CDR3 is TGTGCCACAATTTCCAGGAAACAGGGGATCCAGCCCCAGCATTTT. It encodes CATISRKQGIQPQHF.

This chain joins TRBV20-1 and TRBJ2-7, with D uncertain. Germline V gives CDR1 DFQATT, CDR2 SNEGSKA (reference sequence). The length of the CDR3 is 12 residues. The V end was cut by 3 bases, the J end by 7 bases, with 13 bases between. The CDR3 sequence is CSASGRPQEQYF. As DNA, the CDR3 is TGCAGTGCTAGTGGGCGGCCTCAGGAGCAGTACTTC.

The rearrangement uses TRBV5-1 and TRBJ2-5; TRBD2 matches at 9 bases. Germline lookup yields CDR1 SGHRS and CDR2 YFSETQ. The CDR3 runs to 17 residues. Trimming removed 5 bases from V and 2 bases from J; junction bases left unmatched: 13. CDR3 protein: CASREGRSGGAQETQYF. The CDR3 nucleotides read TGCGCCAGCAGGGAAGGACGTAGCGGGGGAGCTCAAGAGACCCAGTACTTC.

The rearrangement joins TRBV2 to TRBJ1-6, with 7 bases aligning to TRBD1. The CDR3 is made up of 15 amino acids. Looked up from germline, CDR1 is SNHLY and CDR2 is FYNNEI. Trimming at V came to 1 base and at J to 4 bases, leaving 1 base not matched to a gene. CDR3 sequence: CASSEVRGYNSPLHF. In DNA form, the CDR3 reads TGTGCCAGCAGTGAAGTCAGGGGGTATAATTCACCCCTCCACTTT.

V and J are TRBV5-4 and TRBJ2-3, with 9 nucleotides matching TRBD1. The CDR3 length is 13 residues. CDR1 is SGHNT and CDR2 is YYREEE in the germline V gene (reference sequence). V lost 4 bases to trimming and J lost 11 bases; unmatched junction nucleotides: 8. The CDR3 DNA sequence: TGTGCCAGCAGCCTGGACAGGGGCGATGTGCAGTATTTT. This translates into CASSLDRGDVQYF.

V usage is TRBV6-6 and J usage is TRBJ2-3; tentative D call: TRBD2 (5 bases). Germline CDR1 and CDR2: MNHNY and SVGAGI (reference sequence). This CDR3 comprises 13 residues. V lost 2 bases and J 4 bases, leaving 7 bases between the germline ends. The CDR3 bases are TGTGCCAGCAGTTACACACTAGCAGATACGCAGTATTTT. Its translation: CASSYTLADTQYF.